The 6 T cell receptor beta chains below come from one sample, sequenced in a study of cytomegalovirus exposure and HLA in healthy donors. In the PCR, 60 Vbeta and 13 Jbeta primers were used. Data came from immunoSEQ multiplex PCR; TCRdb stores just in-frame clones and leaves some out. The sample has around 120,000 clones, around 80% seen once. Material: PBMCs. These receptors were collected from a middle-aged man in good health and CMV-seronegative.

This chain uses TRBV30 with TRBJ1-5; TRBD1 agrees at 10 bases. This CDR3 comprises 15 residues. The junction had 4 bases not matched to a gene; V was cut back by 3 bases and J by 2 bases. Germline lookup yields CDR1 GTSNPN and CDR2 SVGIG (reference sequence). The chain's CDR3 is CAWSSGTGGNQPQHF. As DNA, the CDR3 is TGTGCCTGGAGCTCCGGGACAGGGGGCAATCAGCCCCAGCATTTT.

The rearrangement links TRBV6-5 to TRBJ1-4; D gene ambiguous. Germline V gene data show CDR1 as MNHEY and CDR2 as SVGAGI. This CDR3 has 15 residues. The V gene lost 6 bases and the J gene lost 0 bases, with 11 bases spanning the gap. CDR3 in amino acids: CASSVGGATNEKLFF. CDR3 coding DNA: TGTGCCAGCAGCGTAGGCGGTGCAACTAATGAAAAACTGTTTTTT.

V and J are TRBV7-2 and TRBJ1-1; D perhaps matches TRBD1 (5 bases). Trimming pared 2 bases from V and 1 base from J, leaving 8 bases between. CDR1 is SGHTA and CDR2 is FQGNSA in the germline V gene. This CDR3 contains 14 residues. CDR3 sequence: CASSLTGANTEAFF. The CDR3 bases are TGTGCCAGCAGCTTAACAGGAGCGAACACTGAAGCTTTCTTT.

V is TRBV4-1 and J is TRBJ2-3, with 8 bases fitting TRBD1. Germline CDR1 reads MGHRA; CDR2 reads YSYEKL. With V trimmed by 4 bases and J by 2 bases, 11 bases remained unmatched. The CDR3 consists of 17 residues. The CDR3 spells CASSPSTGGTNTDTQYF. The CDR3 DNA reads TGCGCCAGCAGCCCGTCTACAGGGGGTACAAACACAGATACGCAGTATTTT.

The chain joins TRBV5-1 to TRBJ2-5; 7 bases are shared with TRBD1. The assigned J gene may be wrong: the sequence end matches TRBJ2-7 better. The CDR3 is made up of 13 amino acids. Per the germline V gene, CDR1 is SGHRS and CDR2 is YFSETQ. In DNA form, the CDR3 reads TGCGCCAGCAGCTTGACAGGGGTAATCGAGCAGTACTTC. This gives the protein CASSLTGVIEQYF.

A few counts support this clone. The V gene is TRBV6-6, the J gene TRBJ2-1; 13 bases line up with TRBD2. After removal of 10 bases from V and 5 bases from J, the junction contained 11 bases not matched to a gene. This CDR3 is built from 16 residues. CDR1 is MNHNY, CDR2 SVGAGI, per germline (reference sequence). The CDR3 here is CATKGTSGVEDNEQFF. DNA for the CDR3: TGTGCCACTAAAGGGACTAGCGGGGTAGAGGACAATGAGCAGTTCTTC.